This TCR beta chain was retrieved from a study of T cell responses to AZD1222 COVID-19 vaccine. The data were produced by immunoSEQ multiplex PCR, yet TCRdb's version contains in-frame clones alone and is incomplete. The table records about 110,000 clones, 90% to 95% of them present only once. Whole-study results and caveats: Researchers took repertoire samples only after the peak T cell response had come. Recipients of AZD1222 seropositive at baseline numbered only five or six. Clonal diversity may have been underestimated in mostly white British donors.

Germline lookup yields CDR1 SGHDT and CDR2 YYEEEE. CDR3 length: 17 residues. With 4 bases removed from V and 1 base from J, the gap between germline ends came to 18 bases. Details on this clone: What it binds is not known.

The sequence was obtained from an adult in good health. The sequencing here drew on peripheral blood, taken on day 0 of AZD1222 vaccination. The chain recombines TRBV5-6 with TRBJ1-3, with unresolved D. CDR3 DNA sequence: TGTGCCAGCAGCGTCGGGCGGTTAGTCGGTTCTGGAAACACCATATATTTT. Translating gives CASSVGRLVGSGNTIYF. The variable domain in full, with the rest retrieved from reference TRBV5-6 and TRBJ1-3, is DAGVTQSPTHLIKTRGQQVTLRCSPKSGHDTVSWYQQALGQGPQFIFQYYEEEERQRGNFPDRFSGHQFPNYSSELNVNALLLGDSALYLCASSVGRLVGSGNTIYFGEGSWLTVV.